The 15 T cell receptor beta chains given below trace back to one sample, sequenced in a study of T cell responses to AZD1222 COVID-19 vaccine. Generated by immunoSEQ multiplex PCR, the TCRdb table keeps only in-frame clones and is missing some. The sample lists tens of thousands of clones; roughly 90% were seen once. The sequencing used peripheral blood, collected 28 days after the second AZD1222 dose. All receptors come from an adult who received the AZD1222 COVID-19 vaccine.

DNA of the CDR3: TGTGCCATCGCCTTGACAGGGACCTCCTACGAGCAGTACTTC. It yields the protein CAIALTGTSYEQYF. This rearrangement joins TRBV10-3 to TRBJ2-7, with 7 bases matching TRBD1. The CDR3 totals 14 residues. The junction had 7 bases not matched to a gene; V was cut back by 8 bases and J by 0 bases. Germline CDR1 and CDR2: ENHRY and SYGVKD.

As DNA, the CDR3 is TGTGCCAGCTCACCCCAGACAGGGGGGGAGAGCTCCTACGAGCAGTACTTC. Translation: CASSPQTGGESSYEQYF. This chain connects TRBV18 to TRBJ2-7; 9 bases are a match to TRBD1. This CDR3 comprises 17 residues. Germline V lookup: CDR1 KGHSH, CDR2 LQKENI. The trim removed 3 bases at V and 0 bases at J, leaving 9 bases unmatched.

The gene calls are TRBV5-1 and TRBJ2-1, with 14 bases identical to TRBD2. Trimming at V came to 4 bases and at J to 9 bases, leaving 6 bases not matched to a gene. The CDR3 loop spans 15 amino acids. The germline V gene encodes CDR1 SGHRS and CDR2 YFSETQ. CDR3 region: CASSPGLAGVSEQFF. The CDR3 region has the DNA TGCGCCAGCAGCCCGGGACTAGCGGGAGTAAGTGAGCAGTTCTTC.

The rearrangement joins TRBV6-2 or TRBV6-3 to TRBJ1-1; D gene uncertain. Germline CDR1 MNHEY, CDR2 SVGEGT. This CDR3 region has 13 residues. V lost 1 base, J lost 1 base, and 4 bases lay in between. CDR3: CASSYWGNTEAFF. CDR3 bases: TGTGCCAGCAGTTACTGGGGGAACACTGAAGCTTTCTTT.

The V call is TRBV6-2 or TRBV6-3, the J call TRBJ1-6; D unresolved. The germline gives CDR1 MNHEY, CDR2 SVGEGT. Trimming shortened V by 5 bases and J by 8 bases, and 13 bases separated the two germline ends. The CDR3 extends over 14 amino acids. The CDR3 DNA follows: TGTGCCAGCAGTCCCGGACGAGGAGATTCACCCCTCCACTTT. It yields the protein CASSPGRGDSPLHF.

The rearrangement links TRBV6-2 or TRBV6-3 to TRBJ2-1; 8 nucleotides match TRBD2. V lost 0 bases to trimming and J lost 0 bases; unmatched junction nucleotides: 1. Germline assignment: CDR1 MNHEY and CDR2 SVGEGT. The CDR3 consists of 16 residues. The DNA for the CDR3 is TGTGCCAGCAGTTACTCGAGCGGGAGCTCCTACAATGAGCAGTTCTTC. This translates into CASSYSSGSSYNEQFF.

The CDR3, as DNA: TGTGCCAGCAGTTTAGTAGCGGACGTACCCTACGAGCAGTACTTC. Encoded protein: CASSLVADVPYEQYF. This sequence joins TRBV28 and TRBJ2-7; maybe TRBD2 (6 bases). This CDR3 has 15 amino acids. V lost 2 bases and J lost 2, with 13 bases in between. Germline V CDR1 and CDR2: MDHEN, SYDVKM.

This clone was seen a single time. The chain employs TRBV12-3 or TRBV12-4 and TRBJ1-1; D is possibly TRBD1 (5 bases). The germline V and J ends were trimmed by 7 bases and 7 bases, with 16 bases remaining between them. The CDR3 runs to 13 residues. In DNA, the CDR3 is TGTGCCAGCACCGGGGGGAAAGGTGTTGAAGCTTTCTTT. Protein product: CASTGGKGVEAFF.

This chain connects TRBV5-1 to TRBJ1-2; D may be TRBD1 (5 bases). This CDR3 has 14 amino acids. Trimming cost V 0 bases and J 8 bases, with 14 bases left between them. CDR1 is SGHRS, CDR2 YFSETQ, per germline. This CDR3 reads CASSLGLTVGGYTF. In DNA form, the CDR3 reads TGCGCCAGCAGCTTGGGGCTGACAGTCGGGGGCTACACCTTC. Full variable domain (remainder filled in from reference TRBV5-1 and TRBJ1-2): KAGVTQTPRYLIKTRGQQVTLSCSPISGHRSVSWYQQTPGQGLQFLFEYFSETQRNKGNFPGRFSGRQFSNSRSEMNVSTLELGDSALYLCASSLGLTVGGYTFGSGTRLTVV.

The CDR3 protein is CASSLNGDTQYF. CDR3 DNA sequence: TGTGCCAGCAGTTTGAACGGAGATACGCAGTATTTT. The gene calls are TRBV12-3 or TRBV12-4 and TRBJ2-3; D is unclear. This CDR3 contains 12 residues. Trimming stripped 3 bases from V and 5 bases from J, with 6 bases between.

The chain uses TRBV19 and TRBJ2-2; TRBD1 matches at 8 bases. In germline, CDR1 is LNHDA, CDR2 SQIVND (reference sequence). The CDR3 contains 15 residues. V dropped 4 bases and J dropped 7; count of bases not matched to a gene: 8. The CDR3 nucleotides are TGTGCCAGTAGTAGGCGGACAGGGTACAACGGGGAGCTGTTTTTT. Translating it yields CASSRRTGYNGELFF.

The rearrangement joins TRBV7-9 to TRBJ2-1, with TRBD2 identical over 7 bases. The germline CDR1 and CDR2 sequences are SEHNR and FQNEAQ (reference sequence). With 3 bases clipped from V and 3 bases from J, the junction kept 8 bases outside the gene matches. CDR3 length equals 16 residues. The CDR3 loop reads CASSFSGRTIYNEQFF. CDR3 DNA: TGTGCCAGCAGCTTTTCCGGGAGGACCATCTACAATGAGCAGTTCTTC. Filled out from reference TRBV7-9 and TRBJ2-1, the complete variable domain reads DTGVSQNPRHKITKRGQNVTFRCDPISEHNRLYWYRQTLGQGPEFLTYFQNEAQLEKSRLLSDRFSAERPKGSFSTLEIQRTEQGDSAMYLCASSFSGRTIYNEQFFGPGTRLTVL.

The chain links TRBV27 to TRBJ2-1; 9 bases line up with TRBD2. The germline CDR1 and CDR2 sequences are MNHEY and SMNVEV (reference sequence). The length of the CDR3 is 14 residues. V trimming: 6 bases; J trimming: 6 bases; junction bases outside the gene matches: 6. This chain's CDR3 is CASRVLAGFNEQFF. The CDR3 DNA reads TGTGCCAGCAGAGTCCTAGCGGGATTCAATGAGCAGTTCTTC.

V usage is TRBV27 and J usage is TRBJ2-2; no firm D call. The CDR3 has 15 residues. CDR1 and CDR2 from the germline V gene are MNHEY and SMNVEV (reference sequence). V dropped 3 bases and J dropped 5 bases, with 13 bases sitting between them. Written as DNA, the CDR3 is TGTGCCAGCAGTTTCACTGGGCCTCTGACCGGGGAGCTGTTTTTT. It codes for CASSFTGPLTGELFF.

The chain employs TRBV11-2 and TRBJ2-7, with 11 bases that match TRBD1. Germline V lookup: CDR1 SGHAT, CDR2 FQNNGV. This CDR3 has 15 residues. J was trimmed by 6 bases and V by 6 bases; bases with no gene match: 10. The CDR3 spells CASSLAGQGAGEQYF. CDR3 DNA: TGTGCCAGCAGTCTAGCTGGACAGGGGGCGGGCGAGCAGTACTTC. Filled out from reference TRBV11-2 and TRBJ2-7, the complete variable domain reads EAGVAQSPRYKIIEKRQSVAFWCNPISGHATLYWYQQILGQGPKLLIQFQNNGVVDDSQLPKDRFSAERLKGVDSTLKIQPAKLEDSAVYLCASSLAGQGAGEQYFGPGTRLTVT.